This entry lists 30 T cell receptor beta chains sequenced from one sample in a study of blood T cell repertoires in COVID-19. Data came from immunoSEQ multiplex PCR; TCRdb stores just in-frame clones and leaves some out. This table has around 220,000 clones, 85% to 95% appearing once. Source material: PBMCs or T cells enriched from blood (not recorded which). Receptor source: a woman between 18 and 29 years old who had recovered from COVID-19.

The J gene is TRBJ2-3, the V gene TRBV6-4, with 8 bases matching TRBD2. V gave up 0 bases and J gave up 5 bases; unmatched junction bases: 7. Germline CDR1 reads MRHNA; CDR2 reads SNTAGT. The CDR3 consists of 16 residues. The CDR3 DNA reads TGTGCCAGCAGTGACTCGCCGGGAGGGCCGAGAGATACGCAGTATTTT. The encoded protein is CASSDSPGGPRDTQYF.

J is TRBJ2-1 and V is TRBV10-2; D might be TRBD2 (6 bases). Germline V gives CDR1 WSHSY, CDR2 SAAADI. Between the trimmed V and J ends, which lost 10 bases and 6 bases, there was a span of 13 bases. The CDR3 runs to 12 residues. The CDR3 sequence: CATAGFSNEQFF. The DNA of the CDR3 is TGCGCCACCGCGGGGTTCAGCAATGAGCAGTTCTTC.

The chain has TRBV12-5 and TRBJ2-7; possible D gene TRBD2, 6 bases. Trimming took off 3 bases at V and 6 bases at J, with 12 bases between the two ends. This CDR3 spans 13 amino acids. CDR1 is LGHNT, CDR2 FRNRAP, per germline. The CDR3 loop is CASGFGLFREQYF. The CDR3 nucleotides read TGTGCTAGTGGTTTCGGACTATTTCGCGAGCAGTACTTC.

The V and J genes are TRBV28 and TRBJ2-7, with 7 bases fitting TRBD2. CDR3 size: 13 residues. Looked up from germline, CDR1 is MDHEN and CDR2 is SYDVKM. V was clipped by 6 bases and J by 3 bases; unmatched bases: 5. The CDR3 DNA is TGTGCCAGCAGAAGAGGGAGGGACTACGAGCAGTACTTC. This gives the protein CASRRGRDYEQYF.

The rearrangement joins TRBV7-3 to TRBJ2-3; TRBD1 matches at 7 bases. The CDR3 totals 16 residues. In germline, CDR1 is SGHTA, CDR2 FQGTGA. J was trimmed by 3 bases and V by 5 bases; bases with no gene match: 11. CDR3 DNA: TGTGCCAGCAGCCAAACGACAGGGCTCGGAACAGATACGCAGTATTTT. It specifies CASSQTTGLGTDTQYF.

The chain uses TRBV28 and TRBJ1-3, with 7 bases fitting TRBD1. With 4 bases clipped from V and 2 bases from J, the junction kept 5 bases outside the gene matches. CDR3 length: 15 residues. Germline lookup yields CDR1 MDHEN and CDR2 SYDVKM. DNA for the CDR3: TGTGCCAGCAGTTCCGGGGGACAGCCTGGAAACACCATATATTTT. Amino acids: CASSSGGQPGNTIYF.

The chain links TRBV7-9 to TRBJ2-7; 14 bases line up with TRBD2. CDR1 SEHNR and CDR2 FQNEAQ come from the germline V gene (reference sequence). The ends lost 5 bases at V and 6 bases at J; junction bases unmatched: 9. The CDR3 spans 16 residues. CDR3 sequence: CASSQRLAGGEREQYF. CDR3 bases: TGTGCCAGCAGCCAGAGACTAGCGGGAGGGGAACGCGAGCAGTACTTC.

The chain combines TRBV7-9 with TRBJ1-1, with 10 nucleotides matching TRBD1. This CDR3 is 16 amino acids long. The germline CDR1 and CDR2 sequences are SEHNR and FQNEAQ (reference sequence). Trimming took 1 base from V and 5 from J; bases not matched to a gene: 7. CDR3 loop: CASSLGRDRGGTEAFF. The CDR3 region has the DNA TGTGCCAGCAGCTTAGGCCGGGACAGGGGTGGGACTGAAGCTTTCTTT.

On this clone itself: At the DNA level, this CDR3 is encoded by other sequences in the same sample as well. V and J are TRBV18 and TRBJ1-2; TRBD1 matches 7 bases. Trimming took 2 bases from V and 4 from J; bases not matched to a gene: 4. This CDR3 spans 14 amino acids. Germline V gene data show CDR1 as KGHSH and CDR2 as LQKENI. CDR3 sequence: CASSPSGGSYGYTF. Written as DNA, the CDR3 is TGTGCCAGCTCACCATCAGGGGGGAGCTATGGCTACACCTTC.

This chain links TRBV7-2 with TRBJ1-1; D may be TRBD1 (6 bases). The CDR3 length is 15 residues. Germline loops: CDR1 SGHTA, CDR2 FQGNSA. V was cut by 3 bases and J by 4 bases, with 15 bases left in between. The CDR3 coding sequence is TGTGCCAGCAGCTTGTACAGGGATCCCAGCACTGAAGCTTTCTTT. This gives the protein CASSLYRDPSTEAFF.

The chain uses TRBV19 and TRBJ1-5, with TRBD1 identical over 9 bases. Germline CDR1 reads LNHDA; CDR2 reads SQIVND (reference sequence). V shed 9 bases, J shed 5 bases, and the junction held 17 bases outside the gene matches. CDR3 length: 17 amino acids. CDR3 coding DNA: TGTGCCAGCCTTACCCCCTCCGGGACAGGGACGGATCAGCCCCAGCATTTT. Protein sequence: CASLTPSGTGTDQPQHF.

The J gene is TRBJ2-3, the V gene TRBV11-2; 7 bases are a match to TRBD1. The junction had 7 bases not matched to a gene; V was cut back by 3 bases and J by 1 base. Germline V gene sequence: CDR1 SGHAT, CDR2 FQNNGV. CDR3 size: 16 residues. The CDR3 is CASSFLTGVGTDTQYF. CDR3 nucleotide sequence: TGTGCCAGCAGCTTCCTCACAGGGGTGGGCACAGATACGCAGTATTTT.

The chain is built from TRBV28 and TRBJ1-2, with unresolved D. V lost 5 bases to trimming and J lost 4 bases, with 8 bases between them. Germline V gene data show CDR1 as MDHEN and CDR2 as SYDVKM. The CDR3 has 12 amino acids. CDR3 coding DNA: TGTGCCAGCAGTACAGACCTCTATGGCTACACCTTC. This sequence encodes CASSTDLYGYTF.

Here the CDR3 DNA reads TGTGCCAGCAGCTTAGGGCAGGGGAACGAGCAGTACTTC. It yields the protein CASSLGQGNEQYF. The gene calls are TRBV7-3 and TRBJ2-7; weak D call: TRBD1 (6 bases). Germline lookup yields CDR1 SGHTA and CDR2 FQGTGA. V was pared by 2 bases and J by 5 bases, with 10 bases between. The CDR3 runs to 13 residues.

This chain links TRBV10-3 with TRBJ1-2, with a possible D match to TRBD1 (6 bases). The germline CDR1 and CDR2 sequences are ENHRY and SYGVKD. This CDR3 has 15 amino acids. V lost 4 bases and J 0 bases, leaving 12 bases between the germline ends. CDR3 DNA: TGTGCCATCAGTGTAACAGGGAACACTAACTATGGCTACACCTTC. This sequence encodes CAISVTGNTNYGYTF.

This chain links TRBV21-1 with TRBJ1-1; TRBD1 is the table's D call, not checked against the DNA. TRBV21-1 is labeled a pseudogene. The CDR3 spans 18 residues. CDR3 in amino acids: CASSKAEGIRGLGTEAFF. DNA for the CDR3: TGTGCCAGCAGCAAAGCCGAGGGGATCAGGGGCCTGGGCACTGAAGCTTTCTTT.

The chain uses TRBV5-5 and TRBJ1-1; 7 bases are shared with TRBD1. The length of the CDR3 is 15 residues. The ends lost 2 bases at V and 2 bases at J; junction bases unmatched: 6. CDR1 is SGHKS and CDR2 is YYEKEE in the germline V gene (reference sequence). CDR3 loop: CASSLDRVPNTEAFF. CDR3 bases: TGTGCCAGCAGCTTAGACAGGGTCCCAAACACTGAAGCTTTCTTT.

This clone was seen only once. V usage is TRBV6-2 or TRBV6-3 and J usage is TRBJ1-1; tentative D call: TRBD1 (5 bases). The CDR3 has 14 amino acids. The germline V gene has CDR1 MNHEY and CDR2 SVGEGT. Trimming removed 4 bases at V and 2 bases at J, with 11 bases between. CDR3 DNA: TGTGCCAGCAGTTTCGGGACTCCAAACACTGAAGCTTTCTTT. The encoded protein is CASSFGTPNTEAFF.

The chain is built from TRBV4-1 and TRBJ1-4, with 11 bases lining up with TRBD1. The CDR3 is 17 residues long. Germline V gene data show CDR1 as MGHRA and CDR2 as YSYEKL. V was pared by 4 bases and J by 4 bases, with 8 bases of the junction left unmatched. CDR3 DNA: TGCGCCAGCAGCCCCAGGACAGGGGGCTTGGATAATGAAAAACTGTTTTTT. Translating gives CASSPRTGGLDNEKLFF.

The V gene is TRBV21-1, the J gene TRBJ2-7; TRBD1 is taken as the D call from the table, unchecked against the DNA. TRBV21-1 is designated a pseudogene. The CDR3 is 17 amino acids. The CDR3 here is CASSKALTALNSYEQYF. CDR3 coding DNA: TGTGCCAGCAGCAAAGCGTTGACAGCCCTAAACTCCTACGAGCAGTACTTC.

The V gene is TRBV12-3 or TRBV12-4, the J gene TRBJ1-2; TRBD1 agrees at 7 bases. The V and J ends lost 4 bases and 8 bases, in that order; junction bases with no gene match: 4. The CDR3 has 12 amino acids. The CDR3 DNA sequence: TGTGCCAGCAGTTACAGGGGTGGAGGCTACACCTTC. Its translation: CASSYRGGGYTF.

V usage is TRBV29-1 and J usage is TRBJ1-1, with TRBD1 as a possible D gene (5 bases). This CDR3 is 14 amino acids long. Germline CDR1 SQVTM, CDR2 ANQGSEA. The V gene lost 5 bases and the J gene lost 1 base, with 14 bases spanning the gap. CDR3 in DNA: TGCAGCGTTTATAGCTTCAGGGAGAACACTGAAGCTTTCTTT. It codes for CSVYSFRENTEAFF.

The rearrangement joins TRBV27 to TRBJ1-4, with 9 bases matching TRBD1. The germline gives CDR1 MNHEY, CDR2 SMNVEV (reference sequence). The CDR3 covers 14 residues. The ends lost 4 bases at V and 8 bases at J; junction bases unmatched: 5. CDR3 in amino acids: CASSSGQGSEKLFF. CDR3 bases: TGTGCCAGCAGTTCCGGACAGGGGAGCGAAAAACTGTTTTTT.

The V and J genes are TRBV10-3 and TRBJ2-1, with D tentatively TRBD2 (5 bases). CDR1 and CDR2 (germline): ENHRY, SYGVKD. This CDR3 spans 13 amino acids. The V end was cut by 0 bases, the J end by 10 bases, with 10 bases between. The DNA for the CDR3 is TGTGCCATCAGTGAGTCGACGGGGAAAGAGCAGTTCTTC. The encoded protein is CAISESTGKEQFF.

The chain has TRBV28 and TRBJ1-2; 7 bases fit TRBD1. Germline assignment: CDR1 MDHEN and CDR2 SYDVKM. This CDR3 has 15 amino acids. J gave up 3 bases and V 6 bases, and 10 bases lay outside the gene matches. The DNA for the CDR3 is TGTGCCAGCAGAGGCTCCGGACAGGCACACTATGGCTACACCTTC. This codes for CASRGSGQAHYGYTF.

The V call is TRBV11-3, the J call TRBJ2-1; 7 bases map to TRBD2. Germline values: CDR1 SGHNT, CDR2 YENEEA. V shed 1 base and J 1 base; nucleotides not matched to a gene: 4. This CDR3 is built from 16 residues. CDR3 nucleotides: TGTGCCAGCAGCTTAGGCGGGAGTGAATCCTACAATGAGCAGTTCTTC. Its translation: CASSLGGSESYNEQFF.

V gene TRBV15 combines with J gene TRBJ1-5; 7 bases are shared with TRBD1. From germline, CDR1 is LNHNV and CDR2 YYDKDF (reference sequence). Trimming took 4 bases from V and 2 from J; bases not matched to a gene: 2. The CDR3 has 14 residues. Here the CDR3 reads CATSTDRGNQPQHF. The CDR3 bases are TGTGCCACCAGCACAGACAGGGGCAATCAGCCCCAGCATTTT.

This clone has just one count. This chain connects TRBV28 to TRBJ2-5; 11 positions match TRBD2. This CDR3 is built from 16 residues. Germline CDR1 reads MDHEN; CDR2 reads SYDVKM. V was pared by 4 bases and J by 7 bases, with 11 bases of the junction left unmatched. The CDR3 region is CASSSASGRIFGTQYF. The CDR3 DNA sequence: TGTGCCAGCAGTTCAGCTAGCGGGAGGATCTTCGGGACCCAGTACTTC.

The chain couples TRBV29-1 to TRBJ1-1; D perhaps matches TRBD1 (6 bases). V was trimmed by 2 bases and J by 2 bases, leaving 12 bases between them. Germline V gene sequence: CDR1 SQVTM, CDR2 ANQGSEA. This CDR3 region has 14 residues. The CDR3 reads CSVESGGGNTEAFF. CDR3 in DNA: TGCAGCGTTGAATCAGGTGGGGGCAACACTGAAGCTTTCTTT.

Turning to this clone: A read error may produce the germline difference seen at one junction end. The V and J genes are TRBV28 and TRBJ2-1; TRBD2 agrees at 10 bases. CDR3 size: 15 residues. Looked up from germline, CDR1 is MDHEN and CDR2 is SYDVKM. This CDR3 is CASSYGTSAYYEQFF. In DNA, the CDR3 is TGTGCCAGCAGTTATGGGACTAGCGCCTACTATGAGCAGTTCTTC.